The rows below give T cell receptor beta chains drawn from one sample of a study of chemoradiotherapy in HPV16-positive cancers. The table came from immunoSEQ multiplex PCR; TCRdb's copy has only in-frame clones and leaves some out. Among roughly 23,000 clones listed, around 73% were seen once. The sample here was taken from a patient who underwent chemoradiotherapy. The receptors were sampled from a human donor with HPV-associated anogenital cancer. Each CDR3 is given with its conserved first and last residue. Fields, in order: clone size, J gene, V gene, D gene, CDR3 DNA, CDR3 protein. The D gene is left open where the match is weak. The size field is filled for only some rows; it gives once, few, many or a size class.

NA | TRBJ2-2 | TRBV7-6 | TRBD2 | TGTGCCAGCAGCCACGCGGGGGACGGGGAGCTGTTTTTT | CASSHAGDGELFF
NA | TRBJ1-2 | TRBV25-1 | NA | TGTGCCAGCAGTGAATGCCAACGACCACAGGGATGTTACTATGGCTACACCTTC | CASSECQRPQGCYYGYTF
NA | TRBJ1-1 | TRBV6-5 | NA | TGTGCCAGCAGTTACTCGACAGGCCCTCTAGGTGAAGCTTTCTTT | CASSYSTGPLGEAFF
NA | TRBJ2-2 | TRBV15 | NA | TGTGCCACCAGCTCCCGACCGGGGGGCCGTGACACCGGGGAGCTGTTTTTT | CATSSRPGGRDTGELFF
NA | TRBJ2-3 | TRBV6-5 | TRBD2 | TGTGCCAGCGCAGAGCGGGAGGGCCGTACGCAGTATTTT | CASAEREGRTQYF
NA | TRBJ1-1 | TRBV5-4 | TRBD1 | TGTGCCAGCAGCCCTCAAGGCCCTACAGGGGTTTACACTGAAGCTTTCTTT | CASSPQGPTGVYTEAFF
NA | TRBJ1-6 | TRBV5-6 | NA | TGTGCCAGCAGCTTTGGCGGGGCGGGTTCACCCCTCCACTTT | CASSFGGAGSPLHF
NA | TRBJ1-1 | TRBV7-2 | NA | TGTGCCAGCAGCTTACAGGTGAACACTGAAGCTTTCTTT | CASSLQVNTEAFF
NA | TRBJ2-3 | TRBV11-2 | NA | TGTGCCAGCAGCTTAGGGACTTTAGCCCTCACAGATACGCAGTATTTT | CASSLGTLALTDTQYF
medium-sized | TRBJ2-7 | TRBV18 | TRBD1 | TGTGCCAGCTCCCTCCTCCCGGGACAGGGGGCTTCCGAGCAGTACTTC | CASSLLPGQGASEQYF
NA | TRBJ2-5 | TRBV29-1 | TRBD1 | TGCAGCGTTGACTTGGACAGGGGGCCAGAGACCCAGTACTTC | CSVDLDRGPETQYF
few | TRBJ1-2 | TRBV2 | TRBD1 | TGTGCCAGCAGTTACGAGGGGGCTAGCGGCTACACCTTC | CASSYEGASGYTF
NA | TRBJ1-3 | TRBV6-6 | NA | TGTGCCAGCACCCCACTACTAAGAGGCTCTGGAAACACCATATATTTT | CASTPLLRGSGNTIYF
NA | TRBJ2-2 | TRBV18 | NA | TGTGCCAGCTCACCACTTCCACTGGGACCGAACACCGGGGAGCTGTTTTTT | CASSPLPLGPNTGELFF
NA | TRBJ1-6 | TRBV28 | NA | TGTGCCACCGGGCCAGTATATTCACCCCTCCACTTT | CATGPVYSPLHF
NA | TRBJ1-2 | TRBV27 | NA | TGTGCCAGCAGCAGAGGGTATGGCGGCTACACCTTC | CASSRGYGGYTF
NA | TRBJ2-7 | TRBV30 | TRBD2 | TGTGCCTGGAGTGTTATAGCGGGGGGGTCCGAGCAGTACTTC | CAWSVIAGGSEQYF
few | TRBJ2-4 | TRBV6-6 | NA | TGTGCCAGCAGTCCCGGGACTTTGAGGGGCAAAAACATTCAGTACTTC | CASSPGTLRGKNIQYF
few | TRBJ1-1 | TRBV30 | NA | TGTGCCTGGAGTCAAAGAGGAGCGGCTGAAGCTTTCTTT | CAWSQRGAAEAFF
NA | TRBJ1-1 | TRBV6-5 | NA | TGTGCCAGCAGTTATACCGGGACGACCACTGAAGCTTTCTTT | CASSYTGTTTEAFF
NA | TRBJ1-5 | TRBV28 | NA | TGTGCCAGCAGACGCGGACGGTTGAATAGCAATCAGCCCCAGCATTTT | CASRRGRLNSNQPQHF
NA | TRBJ2-1 | TRBV28 | TRBD1 | TGTGCCAGCAGTTTGTCAGTCAGGCACAGGGGCAATGAGCAGTTCTTC | CASSLSVRHRGNEQFF
NA | TRBJ2-3 | TRBV9 | TRBD2 | TGTGCCAGCAGCTTAGGGACTAGCGGGACAACTAGCACAGATACGCAGTATTTT | CASSLGTSGTTSTDTQYF
NA | TRBJ2-7 | TRBV9 | TRBD2 | TGTGCCAGCAGCCCCCATTCGGGAGGAGCGTACGAGCAGTACTTC | CASSPHSGGAYEQYF
NA | TRBJ1-2 | TRBV5-4 | TRBD1 | TGTGCCAGCAGCCCCCCACCAGGCAGGGGGCATGGCTACACCTTC | CASSPPPGRGHGYTF
NA | TRBJ1-5 | TRBV2 | NA | TGTGCCAGCAGTGAAAACAGGGACTATGCCCAGCATTTT | CASSENRDYAQHF
NA | TRBJ1-4 | TRBV7-9 | NA | TGTGCCAGCACCACGGACAGAGCGGGAGCTAATGAAAAACTGTTTTTT | CASTTDRAGANEKLFF
NA | TRBJ2-7 | TRBV13 | NA | TGTGCCAGCAGCTTAGGGAAGGGTAGCTCCTACGAGCAGTACTTC | CASSLGKGSSYEQYF
once | TRBJ2-7 | TRBV18 | TRBD1 | TGTGCCAGCTCACCACAACTGACAGGGGGCGTTTACGAGCAGTACTTC | CASSPQLTGGVYEQYF
NA | TRBJ1-2 | TRBV27 | NA | TGTGCCAGCAGTTTATCCCCCCGAGTCTATGGCTACACCTTC | CASSLSPRVYGYTF
few | TRBJ2-7 | TRBV4-1 | NA | TGCGCCAGCAGCCAAGGCGTCGTCCCAACCTACGAGCAGTACTTC | CASSQGVVPTYEQYF
NA | TRBJ2-1 | TRBV5-1 | NA | TGCGCCAGCAGCTCTCAGGGTTCCTACAATGAGCAGTTCTTC | CASSSQGSYNEQFF
NA | TRBJ2-3 | TRBV27 | NA | TGTGCCAGCAACCGGCGACTTCTCACAGATACGCAGTATTTT | CASNRRLLTDTQYF
NA | TRBJ1-1 | TRBV28 | NA | TGTGCCACCCTATCGGCGAACACTGAAGCTTTCTTT | CATLSANTEAFF
NA | TRBJ1-2 | TRBV25-1 | NA | TGTGCCAGCAGTGAAAACCCTAACTATGGCTACACCTTC | CASSENPNYGYTF
NA | TRBJ1-1 | TRBV19 | NA | TGTGCCAGTAGTATAGGGCTTTGGACTGAAGCTTTCTTT | CASSIGLWTEAFF
few | TRBJ2-7 | TRBV19 | NA | TGTGCCAGTAGAGTAACTGCAGCTGCCTACGAGCAGTACTTC | CASRVTAAAYEQYF
NA | TRBJ2-5 | TRBV11-3 | NA | TGTGCCAGCGGGACTGAAGAGACCCAGTACTTC | CASGTEETQYF
NA | TRBJ2-7 | TRBV5-6 | NA | TGTGCCAGCAGCTTGGCCCACGGGAGTCTAGAGCAGTACTTC | CASSLAHGSLEQYF
NA | TRBJ1-1 | TRBV9 | NA | TGTGCCAGCAGCGTAGGGCCAGGCGCTGAAGCTTTCTTT | CASSVGPGAEAFF
NA | TRBJ1-1 | TRBV4-3 | NA | TGCGCCAGCAGCCAAGACGCGGGGATTCACACTGAAGCTTTCTTT | CASSQDAGIHTEAFF
NA | TRBJ2-3 | TRBV5-4 | NA | TGTGCCAGCAGCTTGAGCATGACAGATACGCAGTATTTT | CASSLSMTDTQYF